This T cell receptor beta chain was identified in a study of T cells in Graves' hyperthyroidism and ophthalmopathy. This CDR3 has 11 residues. Trimming removed 8 bases from V and 14 bases from J, with 18 bases in between. From germline, CDR1 is SNHLY and CDR2 FYNNEI. Amplified TCR beta CDR3 regions came from RNA transcripts. An initial round of RT-PCR targeting the TCR CDR3 relied on the HTBI primer set. TCRdb reprocessed the multiplex PCR reads via MiXCR and lists one record per CDR3 protein. This repertoire shows some 600,000 distinct CDR3 sequences, roughly 50% found once; its top ten account for about 7.9%.

The J gene is TRBJ1-2, the V gene TRBV2, with D unresolved. The TCR was taken from a woman younger than 30 with Graves' hyperthyroidism. The sample taken for sequencing was peripheral blood or thyroid tissue (not recorded which). The DNA for the CDR3 is TGTGCCAGCTGCCCAGGCCACCGCGCGACCTTC. It codes for CASCPGHRATF.